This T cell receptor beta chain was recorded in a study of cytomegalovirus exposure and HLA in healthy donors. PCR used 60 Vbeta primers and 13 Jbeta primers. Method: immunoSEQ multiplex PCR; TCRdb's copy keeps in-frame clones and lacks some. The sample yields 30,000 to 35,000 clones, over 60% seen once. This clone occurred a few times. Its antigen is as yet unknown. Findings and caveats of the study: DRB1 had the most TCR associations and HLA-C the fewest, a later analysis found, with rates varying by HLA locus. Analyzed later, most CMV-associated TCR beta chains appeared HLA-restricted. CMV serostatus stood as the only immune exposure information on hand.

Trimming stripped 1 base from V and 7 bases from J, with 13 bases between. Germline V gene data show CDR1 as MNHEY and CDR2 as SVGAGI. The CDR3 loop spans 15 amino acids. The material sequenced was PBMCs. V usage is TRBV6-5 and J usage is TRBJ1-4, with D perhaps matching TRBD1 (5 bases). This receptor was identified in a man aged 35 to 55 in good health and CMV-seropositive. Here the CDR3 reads CASSYWGGKGEKLFF. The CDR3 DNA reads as TGTGCCAGCAGTTACTGGGGGGGGAAGGGTGAAAAACTGTTTTTT.